This T cell receptor (beta chain) was captured by sequencing in a study of cytomegalovirus exposure and HLA in healthy donors. Whole-study findings and limits: In most subjects, TCR beta sequences reportedly gave accurate predictions of HLA-A and HLA-B alleles.

All the people who gave samples were healthy bone marrow donors. The CDR3 length is 14 residues. CDR1 and CDR2 (germline): ENHRY, SYGVKD. The V gene end was trimmed by 4 bases and the J gene end by 4 bases; junction bases not matched to a gene: 6. PCR amplification relied on 60 Vbeta primers (plus 13 Jbeta primers). Some clones are missing from TCRdb's copy, which holds only in-frame ones; the method was immunoSEQ multiplex PCR. This table has 120,000 to 150,000 clones, roughly 79% appearing once. Comment on this clone: The antigen remains unidentified.

This TCR was sampled from a woman aged 40 to 50 in good health and CMV-seronegative. The V and J genes are TRBV10-3 and TRBJ1-1; 7 nucleotides line up with TRBD1. Sample: PBMCs. Written as DNA, the CDR3 is TGTGCCATCAGTGGAAACAGGGGTTCCACTGAAGCTTTCTTT. The encoded protein is CAISGNRGSTEAFF.